These T cell receptor beta chains were read from a single sample in a study of read filtering for tumor transcriptome and immune sequencing. TCRdb recomputed calls from the reads with MiXCR, one row per CDR3 protein. The data contain approximately 6,500 distinct CDR3 sequences, 23% of them seen just once; the ten biggest clones take up approximately 52%. The specimen sequenced was a population of CD138-negative cells sorted from bone marrow. The receptors come from a donor aged 40 or over with multiple myeloma. CDR3s include the opening cysteine and the closing phenylalanine or tryptophan. D genes are given only for firm matches. Clone size is given for some rows only: seen once, a few or many times, or a class if the clone is expanded.

>12|TRBJ1-5|-|TRBV3-1|many
CASSQQNQPQHF
TGTGCCAGCAGCCAGCAAAATCAGCCCCAGCATTTT
>14|TRBJ1-1|-|TRBV14|many
CASSQAAQLPEAFF
TGTGCCAGCAGCCAAGCTGCACAGCTCCCTGAAGCTTTCTTT
>15|TRBJ2-1|-|TRBV5-1|many
CASSPTPSAYNEQFF
TGCGCCAGCAGCCCCACTCCCAGCGCCTACAATGAGCAGTTCTTC
>14|TRBJ1-1|TRBD1|TRBV23-1|many
CASSRYRGDAEAFF
TGCGCCAGCAGTCGATACAGGGGCGACGCTGAAGCTTTCTTT
>15|TRBJ1-1|-|TRBV4-3|many
CASSQDQGTPRGAFF
TGCGCCAGCAGCCAAGATCAAGGGACCCCTCGGGGAGCTTTCTTT
>16|TRBJ1-2|TRBD1|TRBV29-1|many
CSVEASGQGVYYGYTF
TGCAGCGTTGAAGCCTCGGGACAGGGGGTCTACTATGGCTACACCTTC
>18|TRBJ2-3|TRBD2|TRBV15|many
CATSRDPGTSGKADTQYF
TGTGCCACCAGCAGAGATCCGGGGACTAGCGGGAAGGCAGATACGCAGTATTTT
>13|TRBJ2-7|-|TRBV20-1|many
CSATRTATYEQYF
TGCAGTGCTACCCGGACAGCAACTTACGAGCAGTATTTC
>15|TRBJ1-5|-|TRBV7-9|many
CASSLSAGQHQPQHF
TGTGCCAGCAGCTTGTCAGCAGGTCAACATCAGCCCCAGCATTTT
>14|TRBJ2-1|-|TRBV7-2|medium-sized
CASSLQAGANEQFF
TGTGCCAGCAGCTTACAGGCTGGGGCCAATGAGCAGTTCTTC
>13|TRBJ2-4|-|TRBV6-2/TRBV6-3|few
CASSPEEENIQYF
TGTGCCAGCAGCCCCGAGGAGGAAAACATTCAGTACTTC
>14|TRBJ1-1|-|TRBV6-2/TRBV6-3|many
CASSQLRGDTEAFF
TGTGCCAGCAGTCAGTTACGGGGGGACACTGAAGCTTTCTTT
>18|TRBJ2-3|-|TRBV7-3|many
CASSLSDSGVWTTDTQYF
TGTGCCAGCAGCTTATCTGATTCAGGGGTCTGGACCACAGATACGCAGTATTTT
>15|TRBJ1-1|TRBD1|TRBV13|few
CASSLGQGLLAEAFF
TGTGCCAGCAGCTTAGGACAGGGGCTGCTGGCCGAAGCTTTCTTT
>17|TRBJ2-1|-|TRBV7-8|few
CASSLRAVVDSYNEQFF
TGTGCCAGCAGCTTAAGAGCGGTGGTCGACTCGTACAATGAGCAGTTCTTC
>12|TRBJ2-4|-|TRBV2|medium-sized
CASSEPLNIQYF
TGTGCCAGCAGTGAACCACTAAACATTCAGTACTTC
>15|TRBJ2-4|-|TRBV4-1|many
CASSLRGDNQNIQYF
TGCGCCAGCAGCCTCAGAGGAGACAACCAAAACATTCAGTACTTC
>15|TRBJ2-1|TRBD2|TRBV7-3|many
CASSLEAGGPNEQFF
TGTGCCAGCAGCTTAGAGGCGGGGGGGCCCAATGAGCAGTTCTTC
>14|TRBJ1-1|-|TRBV5-6|many
CASSLNQVWTEAFF
TGTGCCAGCAGCTTGAATCAGGTGTGGACTGAAGCTTTCTTT
>16|TRBJ1-1|-|TRBV7-8|many
CASSLEDWGTYTEAFF
TGTGCCAGCAGCCTGGAGGATTGGGGCACGTACACTGAAGCTTTCTTT
>13|TRBJ1-1|-|TRBV5-6|many
CASSLGANTEAFF
TGTGCCAGCAGCCTCGGGGCGAACACTGAAGCTTTCTTT
>14|TRBJ1-5|-|TRBV19|-
CASSIGGSGQPQHF
TGTGCCAGTAGTATTGGAGGTAGCGGTCAGCCCCAGCATTTT
>11|TRBJ2-1|TRBD2|TRBV29-1|many
CSGTSGGEQFF
TGCAGCGGGACTAGCGGGGGTGAGCAGTTCTTC
>14|TRBJ2-7|-|TRBV2|-
CANSEFWGLYEQYF
TGTGCGAACAGTGAATTTTGGGGGCTCTACGAGCAGTACTTC
>14|TRBJ2-7|TRBD2|TRBV27|medium-sized
CASSRSGATYEQYF
TGTGCCAGCAGTCGGAGCGGGGCTACCTACGAGCAGTACTTC
>15|TRBJ1-5|TRBD1|TRBV12-3/TRBV12-4|many
CASSLGTGPGQPQHF
TGTGCCAGCAGTTTGGGGACAGGGCCTGGGCAGCCCCAGCATTTT
>16|TRBJ1-3|TRBD1|TRBV13|-
CASSRVDRHSGNTIYF
TGTGCCAGCAGCCGGGTGGACAGGCACTCTGGAAACACCATATATTTT
>16|TRBJ2-1|TRBD2|TRBV6-1|large
CASSYVAGGFYNEQFF
TGTGCCAGCAGTTACGTGGCGGGGGGTTTCTACAATGAGCAGTTCTTC
>15|TRBJ1-5|-|TRBV5-5|medium-sized
CASSASTDSNQPQHF
TGTGCCAGCAGCGCATCAACGGATAGCAATCAGCCCCAGCATTTT
>17|TRBJ2-1|-|TRBV6-1|medium-sized
CASSGQGGPSSYNEQFF
TGTGCCAGCAGTGGACAGGGAGGCCCAAGCTCCTACAATGAGCAGTTCTTC
>12|TRBJ2-7|-|TRBV6-5|many
CASSSGSYEQYF
TGTGCCAGCAGCTCTGGGAGTTACGAGCAGTACTTC
>17|TRBJ2-7|TRBD2|TRBV7-8|many
CASSQMELGLARHEQYF
TGTGCCAGCAGCCAAATGGAGCTTGGACTAGCCCGTCACGAGCAGTACTTC
>14|TRBJ2-1|-|TRBV21-1|many
CASSKRSDYNEQFF
TGTGCCAGCAGCAAACGTAGCGATTACAATGAGCAGTTCTTC
>13|TRBJ1-1|-|TRBV4-3|many
CASSQGGSTEAFF
TGCGCCAGCAGCCAAGGGGGATCAACTGAAGCTTTCTTT
>14|TRBJ2-7|-|TRBV10-3|many
CAISESGDSYEQYF
TGTGCCATCAGTGAGTCGGGCGATTCCTACGAGCAGTACTTC
>12|TRBJ1-2|-|TRBV6-2/TRBV6-3|-
CASTDKNYGYTF
TGTGCCAGCACCGACAAAAACTATGGCTACACCTTC
>17|TRBJ2-1|-|TRBV9|medium-sized
CASSSNPWWESYNEQFF
TGTGCCAGCAGCTCGAACCCCTGGTGGGAGTCCTACAATGAGCAGTTCTTC
>14|TRBJ1-5|-|TRBV2|many
CASTWGGGNQPQHF
TGTGCCAGCACTTGGGGGGGGGGCAATCAGCCCCAGCATTTT
>11|TRBJ1-1|-|TRBV20-1|-
CSSRDLTEAFF
TGCAGTTCTAGAGATCTTACTGAAGCTTTCTTT
>13|TRBJ2-7|-|TRBV29-1|-
CSVVGTGAYEQYF
TGCAGCGTTGTCGGGACTGGAGCCTACGAGCAGTACTTC
>12|TRBJ2-2|-|TRBV14|many
CASSQVNGELFF
TGTGCCAGCAGCCAAGTGAACGGGGAGCTGTTTTTT
>11|TRBJ2-1|-|TRBV29-1|-
CTYALGNEQFF
TGCACCTACGCCTTAGGAAATGAGCAGTTCTTC
>12|TRBJ2-2|-|TRBV13|few
CASSRRTGELFF
TGTGCCAGCAGCCGCCGAACCGGGGAGCTGTTTTTT
>17|TRBJ2-7|-|TRBV7-9|many
CASTPGVEGIVSYEQYF
TGTGCCAGCACTCCAGGGGTGGAGGGGATCGTCTCCTACGAGCAGTACTTC
>16|TRBJ2-7|TRBD2|TRBV7-8|medium-sized
CASSVLAGRGSYEQYF
TGTGCCAGCAGCGTCCTAGCCGGGAGGGGGAGCTACGAGCAGTACTTC
>16|TRBJ1-4|-|TRBV14|many
CASSQDQTGGREKLFF
TGTGCCAGCAGCCAAGATCAGACAGGAGGAAGGGAAAAACTGTTTTTT
>21|TRBJ2-1|-|TRBV21-1|-
CASSPMGRDRGSVETPYEQFF
TGTGCCAGCAGCCCTATGGGGCGGGACAGGGGGTCCGTGGAGACCCCCTACGAGCAGTTCTTC
>14|TRBJ2-3|-|TRBV7-9|many
CASSLAGPTDTQYF
TGTGCCAGCAGCTTAGCCGGGCCGACAGATACGCAGTATTTT
>14|TRBJ1-3|-|TRBV7-2|many
CASSYFHSGNTIYF
TGTGCCAGCAGCTACTTTCACTCTGGAAACACCATATATTTT
>15|TRBJ2-2|TRBD2|TRBV11-2|many
CASSLEAGGAGELFF
TGTGCCAGCAGCTTAGAAGCGGGGGGGGCCGGGGAGCTGTTTTTT
>16|TRBJ2-3|-|TRBV7-3|-
CVSSTGLPGRTDTQYF
TGTGTCAGCAGCACCGGATTACCTGGAAGGACAGATACGCAGTATTTT
>15|TRBJ1-6|-|TRBV7-6|many
CASSLSVSGNSPLHF
TGTGCCAGCAGCTTGTCGGTGTCTGGGAATTCACCCCTCCACTTT
>12|TRBJ2-1|-|TRBV14|many
CASRHRENEQFF
TGTGCCAGCAGACACAGGGAAAATGAGCAGTTCTTC
>17|TRBJ2-1|TRBD1|TRBV5-5|many
CASSLVGGDSSYNEQFF
TGTGCCAGCAGCTTGGTAGGGGGCGACAGCTCCTACAATGAGCAGTTCTTC
>15|TRBJ1-1|-|TRBV7-2|-
CSSSPTVRSDTEAFF
TGTTCCAGCAGCCCGACTGTCCGGTCGGACACTGAAGCTTTCTTT
>11|TRBJ2-7|-|TRBV5-7|-
CVSSLGAAQYF
TGTGTCAGCAGCTTGGGGGCAGCGCAGTACTTC
>17|TRBJ1-1|-|TRBV18|-
CASLSLLCQGTETEAFF
TGTGCCAGCTTGTCCCTACTTTGTCAGGGGACTGAAACTGAAGCTTTCTTT
>15|TRBJ2-7|TRBD1|TRBV13|many
CASSLRDRGSGEQYF
TGTGCCAGCAGCTTAAGGGACAGGGGTTCTGGGGAGCAGTACTTC
>12|TRBJ2-7|TRBD1|TRBV20-1|many
CSAGTGINEQYF
TGCAGTGCGGGGACAGGGATAAACGAGCAGTACTTC
>16|TRBJ1-2|TRBD1|TRBV7-9|many
CASSGTRTGGVYGYTF
TGTGCCAGCAGCGGCACCCGGACAGGGGGAGTCTATGGCTACACCTTC